This is a list of T cell receptor beta chains from one sample in a study of blood T cell repertoires in COVID-19. The repertoire was sequenced with immunoSEQ multiplex PCR; TCRdb's copy has only in-frame clones and lacks some. This sample has some 42,000 clones; roughly 89% occur once, and the top ten carry less than 8%. Sequences were obtained from peripheral blood. These receptors came from a human donor in a cohort sampled during active COVID-19. The CDR3 runs from the conserved cysteine through the conserved F or W. D genes are given only for firm matches. For some rows the clone size is stated as once, few or many, or as a class when expanded; others skip it.

j_call d_call clone_size v_call cdr3_aa cdr3_nt
TRBJ2-3 TRBD2 . TRBV18 CASSPLWGLAASTDTQYF TGTGCCAGCTCACCACTCTGGGGACTAGCCGCTAGCACAGATACGCAGTATTTT
TRBJ1-5 . . TRBV19 CASSIVEGDQPQHF TGTGCCAGTAGTATAGTCGAGGGCGATCAGCCCCAGCATTTT
TRBJ2-5 . . TRBV5-1 CASSLDSGDGETQYF TGCGCCAGCAGCTTGGATTCGGGGGATGGAGAGACCCAGTACTTC
TRBJ1-2 TRBD1 . TRBV11-1 CASSQPGQAVLRGYTF TGTGCCAGCAGCCAGCCGGGACAGGCAGTTTTGCGTGGCTACACCTTC
TRBJ2-1 TRBD2 . TRBV7-2 CASSYLSGGADEQFF TGTGCCAGCAGCTACCTTAGCGGGGGGGCCGATGAGCAGTTCTTC
TRBJ2-7 . . TRBV28 CASSLLIYEQYF TGTGCCAGCAGTTTACTAATATACGAGCAGTACTTC
TRBJ2-1 . . TRBV11-2 CASSLQNPYNEQFF TGTGCCAGCAGCCTCCAGAACCCCTACAATGAGCAGTTCTTC
TRBJ1-1 . . TRBV29-1 CSVARLSNTEAFF TGCAGCGTTGCGCGGTTGTCGAACACTGAAGCTTTCTTT
TRBJ2-5 . . TRBV28 CASSTAGQNRETQYF TGTGCCAGCAGTACCGCCGGACAGAACCGAGAGACCCAGTACTTC
TRBJ2-1 TRBD2 . TRBV4-1 CASSQGTSGRASYNEQFF TGCGCCAGCAGCCAAGGCACTAGCGGGAGGGCAAGCTACAATGAGCAGTTCTTC
TRBJ2-2 . once TRBV14 CASSQIQGPVTGELFF TGTGCCAGCAGCCAGATCCAGGGTCCGGTAACCGGGGAGCTGTTTTTT
TRBJ1-1 . . TRBV2 CASSEFIGAGRTEAFF TGTGCCAGCAGTGAATTTATAGGGGCGGGGCGGACTGAAGCTTTCTTT
TRBJ2-1 . . TRBV6-2/TRBV6-3 CASSLARINEQFF TGTGCCAGCAGTTTGGCGAGGATCAATGAGCAGTTCTTC
TRBJ1-1 . . TRBV4-3 CASSHTGIAEAFF TGCGCCAGCAGCCACACAGGGATTGCTGAAGCTTTCTTT
TRBJ2-3 TRBD2 few TRBV6-5 CASSQGGGSTDTQYF TGTGCCAGCAGTCAGGGCGGGGGGAGCACAGATACGCAGTATTTT
TRBJ2-1 . . TRBV18 CASSLTTDYNEQFF TGTGCCAGCTCACTCACGACAGATTACAATGAGCAGTTCTTC
TRBJ1-1 TRBD1 . TRBV2 CASSEALHTGAWMNTEAFF TGTGCCAGCAGTGAAGCGCTTCATACAGGGGCGTGGATGAACACTGAAGCTTTCTTT
TRBJ2-7 . . TRBV5-5 CASSLRDNLYEQYF TGTGCCAGCAGCTTAAGGGACAACTTATACGAGCAGTACTTC
TRBJ2-7 TRBD1 . TRBV10-2 CASSRGQEYEQYF TGCGCCAGCAGCCGTGGACAGGAGTACGAGCAGTACTTC
TRBJ2-1 TRBD2 few TRBV5-1 CASSGGLAGGPENEQFF TGCGCCAGCAGCGGCGGACTAGCGGGGGGGCCGGAAAATGAGCAGTTCTTC
TRBJ2-3 . . TRBV11-3 CASSPGPAGSTDTQYF TGTGCCAGCAGCCCCGGCCCTGCAGGGAGCACAGATACGCAGTATTTT
TRBJ1-1 . . TRBV20-1 CSASRSGNTEAFF TGCAGTGCTAGTCGTTCGGGGAACACTGAAGCTTTCTTT
TRBJ2-5 . . TRBV24-1 CATSDFEGGQETQYF TGTGCCACCAGTGATTTTGAAGGGGGACAAGAGACCCAGTACTTC
TRBJ1-4 . . TRBV4-1 CASKQETVVANEKLFF TGCGCCAGCAAGCAAGAAACGGTAGTCGCCAATGAAAAACTGTTTTTT
TRBJ2-1 TRBD1 . TRBV24-1 CATSVGQGPINEQFF TGTGCCACCAGTGTGGGACAGGGCCCTATCAATGAGCAGTTCTTC
TRBJ2-1 . . TRBV7-3 CASSRSQGFSNEQFF TGTGCCAGCAGCAGATCGCAGGGGTTTAGCAATGAGCAGTTCTTC
TRBJ1-1 . . TRBV5-1 CASSLEGDGTEAFF TGCGCCAGCAGCTTGGAGGGGGATGGCACTGAAGCTTTCTTT
TRBJ2-7 TRBD2 . TRBV2 CASSVGAGLGWEQYF TGTGCCAGCAGTGTAGGAGCGGGGTTAGGATGGGAGCAGTACTTC
TRBJ1-5 TRBD1 . TRBV30 CAWSVGQGSRQPQHF TGTGCCTGGAGTGTGGGACAGGGGAGTCGTCAGCCCCAGCATTTT
TRBJ1-5 . . TRBV6-6 CASSYSKTANQPQHF TGTGCCAGCAGTTACTCGAAGACAGCGAATCAGCCCCAGCATTTT
TRBJ2-4 TRBD2 . TRBV4-2 CASSQGLAGEMPRDF TGTGCCAGCAGCCAAGGACTAGCGGGAGAAATGCCACGGGACTTC
TRBJ2-5 . . TRBV7-3 CASSLTRGSGETQYF TGTGCCAGCAGCTTAACACGAGGGTCCGGGGAGACCCAGTACTTC
TRBJ2-2 . once TRBV29-1 CSVVSAGELFF TGCAGCGTTGTAAGCGCCGGGGAGCTGTTTTTT
TRBJ1-2 . . TRBV5-1 CASSLSVSNYGYTF TGCGCCAGCAGCTTATCGGTCTCTAACTATGGCTACACCTTC
TRBJ2-7 . . TRBV27 CASSFGGAGYEQYF TGTGCCAGCAGTTTTGGGGGGGCTGGGTACGAGCAGTACTTC
TRBJ2-1 . . TRBV13 CASSLREPLGTPYRYNEQFF TGTGCCAGCAGCTTAAGGGAACCCTTAGGGACACCATACCGATACAATGAGCAGTTCTTC
TRBJ1-1 TRBD1 few TRBV11-2 CASSLRTGANTEAFF TGTGCCAGCAGCTTGCGGACAGGGGCCAACACTGAAGCTTTCTTT
TRBJ2-5 . . TRBV29-1 CSVQGLGETQYF TGCAGCGTTCAGGGGCTGGGGGAGACCCAGTACTTC
TRBJ2-7 TRBD1 . TRBV2 CASSRDRVTTYEQYF TGTGCCAGCAGTCGGGACAGGGTAACGACCTACGAGCAGTACTTC
TRBJ1-4 . . TRBV19 CASTAGAPGTNEKLFF TGTGCCAGTACCGCGGGGGCACCAGGAACTAATGAAAAACTGTTTTTT
TRBJ2-7 TRBD1 . TRBV5-8 CASSHGTGGSYEQYF TGTGCCAGCAGCCACGGGACAGGGGGCTCCTACGAGCAGTACTTC
TRBJ2-3 TRBD2 . TRBV18 CASSPPSLAGGLDTQYF TGTGCCAGCTCACCACCGAGCCTAGCGGGGGGGCTTGATACGCAGTATTTT
TRBJ2-3 . . TRBV7-8 CASSLSWDWESTDTQYF TGTGCCAGCAGCTTATCCTGGGACTGGGAAAGCACAGATACGCAGTATTTT
TRBJ2-1 TRBD2 . TRBV19 CASSVGLARYNEQFF TGTGCCAGTAGTGTGGGACTAGCGAGATACAATGAGCAGTTCTTC
TRBJ2-7 TRBD1 . TRBV7-2 CASSLRPTGRLTYEQYF TGTGCCAGCAGCTTGAGGCCGACAGGGCGACTTACCTACGAGCAGTACTTC
TRBJ2-7 . . TRBV20-1 CSASREYEQYF TGCAGTGCTAGCAGGGAATACGAGCAGTACTTC
TRBJ2-1 . . TRBV6-6 CASSQRTRTGEQFF TGTGCCAGCAGCCAACGGACTCGAACGGGGGAGCAGTTCTTC
TRBJ1-1 . . TRBV5-1 CASSLVTAGTEAFF TGCGCCAGCAGCTTGGTGACAGCGGGCACTGAAGCTTTCTTT
TRBJ2-1 TRBD2 . TRBV7-3 CASSLYGTSISNEQFF TGTGCCAGCAGCTTATATGGGACTAGCATTTCCAATGAGCAGTTCTTC
TRBJ2-3 TRBD1 . TRBV10-3 CAIRPGQTTDTQYF TGTGCCATCAGGCCGGGACAGACCACAGATACGCAGTATTTT